Each of the 2 T cell receptor beta chains below was sequenced from the same sample in a study of blood T cells in healthy people across ages. Alongside a J-beta primer mix, a sample-barcoded 5' primer served in a second PCR lasting roughly 7 to 12 cycles. In TCRdb, the 5' RACE reads were re-called with MiXCR into one record per CDR3 protein. Of some 760,000 distinct CDR3 sequences listed, around 25% are singletons. The same specimen was also included in a second study, on T cells of mothers and their children.

Sequenced material: blood. These receptors came from a boy aged 5 to 17 in good health.

V gene TRBV7-3 combines with J gene TRBJ2-3; 11 bases match TRBD2. CDR3 length: 16 residues. The J segment lost 5 bases and the V segment lost 5 bases, leaving 9 bases of the junction unmatched. In germline, CDR1 is SGHTA, CDR2 FQGTGA. In nucleotides, the CDR3 is TGTGCCAGCAGCCCCGTGGGAGGACTAGCGGGAGATACGCAGTATTTT. Residues: CASSPVGGLAGDTQYF.

The rearrangement uses TRBV29-1 and TRBJ2-3; TRBD2 aligns across 10 bases. Germline CDR1 is SQVTM and CDR2 is ANQGSEA. With 1 base clipped from V and 9 bases from J, the junction kept 7 bases outside the gene matches. This CDR3 has 14 amino acids. CDR3 amino acids: CSVEALAGAATQYF. CDR3 nucleotide sequence: TGCAGCGTTGAAGCGCTAGCGGGGGCGGCGACGCAGTATTTT.